This entry describes one T cell receptor beta chain. As yet, its antigen is unknown. The sample originates from a study of T cells in Graves' hyperthyroidism and ophthalmopathy. Patients showing uncontrolled infection, other autoimmune disease, pregnancy or lactation were ineligible. The source of the PBMCs was 10 ml of fresh peripheral blood. The germline V gene encodes CDR1 GTSNPN and CDR2 SVGIG (reference sequence). J lost 6 bases, V lost 4 bases, and 1 base had no gene match. The CDR3 has 11 amino acids. Template material for amplifying TCR beta CDR3 regions consisted of RNA transcripts. In the first-round RT-PCR of the TCR CDR3, the HTBI primer set was used. Each CDR3 protein gets one entry after TCRdb re-called the multiplex PCR reads with MiXCR. The profile shows about 580,000 distinct CDR3 sequences, approximately 13% of them singletons. Notes on the study in general: Ophthalmopathy and stable hyperthyroidism were told apart by a 13 V-J model. Expanded thyroid clonotypes (above 0.001) were mostly also found in blood.

The sequence derives from a woman younger than 45 with Graves' hyperthyroidism that later progressed to Graves' ophthalmopathy. Sample: blood. This chain uses TRBV30 with TRBJ2-3; 7 positions agree with TRBD2. The chain's CDR3 is CAWTGRDTQYF. CDR3 DNA sequence: TGTGCCTGGACCGGGAGGGATACGCAGTATTTT. Variable domain in full (rest from reference TRBV30 and TRBJ2-3): SQTIHQWPATLVQPVGSPLSLECTVEGTSNPNLYWYRQAAGRGLQLLFYSVGIGQISSEVPQNLSASRPQDRQFILSSKKLLLSDSGFYLCAWTGRDTQYFGPGTRLTVL.